These T cell receptor beta chains were read from a single sample in a study of blood T cell repertoires in COVID-19. Method: immunoSEQ multiplex PCR; TCRdb's copy keeps in-frame clones and lacks some. This table holds a few hundred thousand clones, 87% found once. The sequencing sample was made of peripheral blood. These receptors all stem from a woman aged 50 to 65 with acute or convalescent COVID-19. CDR3s include the opening cysteine and the closing phenylalanine or tryptophan. D genes are given only for firm matches. Not all rows give a size; the values are once, few, many and, for expanded clones, a class.

D gene,J gene,V gene,clone size,CDR3 protein,CDR3 DNA
NA,TRBJ1-4,TRBV24-1,NA,CATSDPTWEKLFF,TGTGCCACCAGTGATCCGACTTGGGAAAAACTGTTTTTT
TRBD1,TRBJ2-3,TRBV9,NA,CASSVDPTGGTDTQYF,TGTGCCAGCAGCGTAGATCCGACAGGGGGCACAGATACGCAGTATTTT
NA,TRBJ2-2,TRBV28,NA,CASSRYTGELFF,TGTGCCAGCAGCCGGTACACCGGGGAGCTGTTTTTT
NA,TRBJ2-7,TRBV2,NA,CASSDPGVSYEQYF,TGTGCCAGCAGTGACCCAGGGGTCTCCTACGAGCAGTACTTC
TRBD1,TRBJ1-2,TRBV28,NA,CASSGDRGSYGYTF,TGTGCCAGCAGTGGTGACAGGGGTAGCTATGGCTACACCTTC
TRBD2,TRBJ2-1,TRBV7-3,NA,CASSMGLAGGENEQFF,TGTGCCAGCAGCATGGGACTAGCGGGAGGGGAAAATGAGCAGTTCTTC
NA,TRBJ1-6,TRBV3-1/TRBV3-2,NA,CASSQKTTGLISYNSPLHF,TGTGCCAGCAGCCAAAAGACGACAGGTCTCATCTCCTATAATTCACCCCTCCACTTT
NA,TRBJ2-1,TRBV19,NA,CASSWSGSTYNEQFF,TGTGCCAGTAGTTGGAGCGGTTCCACCTACAATGAGCAGTTCTTC
TRBD1,TRBJ2-7,TRBV4-1,NA,CASSQDSGTGPYEQYF,TGCGCCAGCAGCCAAGATAGTGGGACAGGGCCCTACGAGCAGTACTTC
TRBD1,TRBJ1-5,TRBV5-1,NA,CASSLGGEHSNQPQHF,TGCGCCAGCAGCTTAGGGGGCGAACATAGCAATCAGCCCCAGCATTTT
NA,TRBJ1-1,TRBV9,NA,CASSVEPLLGRGTEAFF,TGTGCCAGCAGCGTAGAGCCACTCCTAGGCCGGGGCACTGAAGCTTTCTTT
TRBD1,TRBJ1-1,TRBV5-1,NA,CASSLTGEKNTEAFF,TGCGCCAGCAGCCTTACAGGGGAAAAGAACACTGAAGCTTTCTTT
TRBD1,TRBJ2-7,TRBV5-1,few,CASRPGQGAEEQYF,TGCGCCAGCCGGCCGGGACAGGGGGCTGAGGAGCAGTACTTC
NA,TRBJ2-7,TRBV7-2,NA,CASSYRTANYEQYF,TGTGCCAGCAGTTACAGGACCGCCAACTACGAGCAGTACTTC
TRBD2,TRBJ2-7,TRBV11-1,NA,CASAASGRVAYEQYF,TGTGCGTCAGCGGCTAGCGGGAGGGTGGCCTACGAGCAGTACTTC
TRBD2,TRBJ2-1,TRBV3-1/TRBV3-2,NA,CASSQLRLAGNNEQFF,TGTGCCAGCAGCCAGCTCAGACTAGCGGGCAACAATGAGCAGTTCTTC
NA,TRBJ1-1,TRBV4-2,NA,CASSQEGGMNTEAFF,TGTGCCAGCAGCCAAGAAGGCGGGATGAACACTGAAGCTTTCTTT
NA,TRBJ1-2,TRBV11-2,NA,CASSFGGLGYGYTF,TGTGCCAGCAGCTTCGGGGGACTGGGCTATGGCTACACCTTC
NA,TRBJ1-1,TRBV28,NA,CASSFSFAEAFF,TGTGCCAGCAGTTTTTCATTTGCTGAAGCTTTCTTT
NA,TRBJ1-6,TRBV30,NA,CAWNRDGNSPLHF,TGTGCCTGGAACAGGGACGGCAATTCACCCCTCCACTTT
TRBD2,TRBJ2-1,TRBV25-1,NA,CASSYTGRGYEQFF,TGTGCCAGCAGTTATACTGGGCGGGGGTATGAGCAGTTCTTC
NA,TRBJ1-1,TRBV18,NA,CASSPDRKEAFF,TGTGCCAGCTCGCCGGACAGAAAAGAAGCTTTCTTT
TRBD1,TRBJ1-4,TRBV5-1,NA,CASSPLGTGGEKLFF,TGCGCCAGCAGCCCCCTCGGGACAGGGGGTGAAAAACTGTTTTTT
NA,TRBJ2-1,TRBV11-1,once,CASSLGSRSSYNEQFF,TGTGCCAGCAGCTTGGGGAGCAGGAGCTCCTACAATGAGCAGTTCTTC
TRBD2,TRBJ2-3,TRBV5-1,NA,CASSLASGETDTQYF,TGCGCCAGCAGCTTGGCTAGCGGTGAGACAGATACGCAGTATTTT
TRBD2,TRBJ2-2,TRBV5-1,NA,CASSLTSGSTGELFF,TGCGCCAGCAGCTTGACTAGCGGGAGTACCGGGGAGCTGTTTTTT
TRBD2,TRBJ2-7,TRBV7-2,NA,CASSLRSGRPEQYF,TGTGCCAGCAGCTTAAGGAGCGGGAGACCCGAGCAGTACTTC
TRBD1,TRBJ2-5,TRBV5-5,NA,CASSPRDRGVRETQYF,TGTGCCAGCAGCCCCAGGGACAGGGGGGTCAGAGAGACCCAGTACTTC
TRBD2,TRBJ2-1,TRBV5-1,NA,CASSWGLAGGLTYNEQFF,TGCGCCAGCAGCTGGGGACTAGCGGGAGGGCTAACCTACAATGAGCAGTTCTTC
TRBD1,TRBJ2-7,TRBV10-1,NA,CASSAGQGAYEQYF,TGCGCCAGCAGTGCGGGCCAGGGGGCTTACGAGCAGTACTTC
TRBD1,TRBJ2-7,TRBV18,once,CASSPPARQGMYEQYF,TGTGCCAGCTCACCACCGGCGAGACAGGGTATGTACGAGCAGTACTTC
NA,TRBJ1-5,TRBV21-1,once,CASSILGQGDSNQPQHF,TGTGCCAGCAGCATCCTCGGACAGGGGGATAGCAATCAGCCCCAGCATTTT
TRBD1,TRBJ1-6,TRBV30,NA,CAWSVRGRGPSPLHF,TGTGCCTGGAGTGTACGGGGCAGGGGGCCTTCACCCCTCCACTTT
NA,TRBJ1-1,TRBV5-1,NA,CASSGVSHNTEAFF,TGCGCCAGCTCAGGGGTCTCCCACAACACTGAAGCTTTCTTT
TRBD1,TRBJ1-1,TRBV24-1,NA,CATSSGGVTEAFF,TGTGCCACCAGTTCAGGGGGCGTCACTGAAGCTTTCTTT
NA,TRBJ2-5,TRBV5-8,NA,CASSLGLQGETQYF,TGTGCCAGCAGCTTGGGGCTTCAGGGGGAGACCCAGTACTTC
TRBD1,TRBJ2-7,TRBV15,NA,CATHPGQGPLLYEQYF,TGTGCCACCCACCCGGGACAGGGCCCCCTCTTATACGAGCAGTACTTC
NA,TRBJ2-7,TRBV27,NA,CASIGGGASSYEQYF,TGTGCCAGCATAGGGGGCGGGGCAAGCTCCTACGAGCAGTACTTC
TRBD1,TRBJ2-5,TRBV4-3,NA,CASSQGSGTGGGETQYF,TGCGCCAGCAGCCAAGGCTCCGGGACAGGGGGTGGTGAGACCCAGTACTTC
TRBD1,TRBJ1-2,TRBV27,NA,CASRGTGRRNGYTF,TGTGCCAGCAGAGGGACAGGGAGAAGGAATGGCTACACCTTC
TRBD1,TRBJ2-7,TRBV4-1,NA,CASSQGGTGGRYEQYF,TGCGCCAGCAGCCAAGGAGGGACAGGGGGCAGGTACGAGCAGTACTTC
NA,TRBJ1-4,TRBV11-2,NA,CASSLAGRVNEKLFF,TGTGCCAGCAGCTTAGCGGGCAGGGTTAATGAAAAACTGTTTTTT